Listed below are T cell receptor beta chains from one sample, sequenced in a study of T cell changes during pregnancy in multiple sclerosis. Clones were sequenced by immunoSEQ multiplex PCR, and TCRdb holds only the in-frame ones, with some missing. The data hold 90,000 to 120,000 clones, with approximately 92% observed a single time. The sequencing here drew on peripheral blood, taken in the second trimester of pregnancy. All receptors derive from a female donor with multiple sclerosis, enrolled in a pregnancy study. CDR3s include the opening cysteine and the closing phenylalanine or tryptophan. The D gene is left open where the match is weak. Rows may omit the clone size; those that give it use once, few, many or a size class.

clone_size d_call j_call v_call cdr3_aa cdr3_nt
few . TRBJ1-2 TRBV7-6 CASSPEWGNSGYGYTF TGTGCCAGCAGCCCGGAGTGGGGCAACTCGGGCTATGGCTACACCTTC
few . TRBJ1-5 TRBV2 CASSDPEPQHF TGTGCCAGCAGTGACCCAGAGCCCCAGCATTTT
once . TRBJ2-7 TRBV27 CASSLARSSSYEQYF TGTGCCAGCAGTTTGGCCCGGAGTAGCTCCTACGAGCAGTACTTC
. TRBD1 TRBJ1-5 TRBV5-1 CASSFGTGDSNQPQHF TGCGCCAGCAGCTTTGGGACAGGGGATAGCAATCAGCCCCAGCATTTT
. . TRBJ2-2 TRBV5-1 CASNYRDRRGGELFF TGCGCCAGCAACTACAGGGACCGAAGGGGCGGGGAGCTGTTTTTT
. TRBD2 TRBJ2-1 TRBV4-2 CASSLARGASGSVSSYNEQFF TGTGCCAGCAGCCTCGCCCGAGGGGCTAGCGGGAGTGTAAGCTCCTACAATGAGCAGTTCTTC
. TRBD1 TRBJ2-3 TRBV5-1 CASSGGQGGTQYF TGCGCCAGCAGCGGGGGACAGGGTGGGACGCAGTATTTT
. TRBD2 TRBJ2-1 TRBV27 CASSPGLAGDNEQFF TGTGCCAGCAGTCCAGGACTAGCGGGAGATAATGAGCAGTTCTTC
. . TRBJ2-1 TRBV5-1 CASSLVPGGGHNEQFF TGCGCCAGCAGCTTGGTCCCAGGCGGGGGCCACAATGAGCAGTTCTTC
. TRBD2 TRBJ2-1 TRBV7-3 CASSLQAGGPYNEQFF TGTGCCAGCAGCCTCCAGGCGGGAGGGCCCTACAATGAGCAGTTCTTC
. . TRBJ1-1 TRBV5-4 CASSLAGGGTEAFF TGTGCCAGCAGCTTGGCGGGGGGGGGCACTGAAGCTTTCTTT
. TRBD1 TRBJ1-1 TRBV19 CATNRGRNTEAFF TGTGCCACTAACAGGGGACGGAACACTGAAGCTTTCTTT
few . TRBJ2-2 TRBV7-7 CASSSLRGTGELFF TGTGCCAGCAGCTCCCTCCGGGGGACCGGGGAGCTGTTTTTT
. . TRBJ2-7 TRBV28 CASSPGSLYEQYF TGTGCCAGCAGTCCCGGTAGCCTCTACGAGCAGTACTTC
. TRBD1 TRBJ1-1 TRBV5-1 CASSWTGMNTEAFF TGCGCCAGCAGCTGGACAGGGATGAACACTGAAGCTTTCTTT
. . TRBJ1-1 TRBV5-4 CASSWIPPQGSEAFF TGTGCCAGCAGCTGGATCCCCCCACAGGGTTCTGAAGCTTTCTTT
. . TRBJ2-1 TRBV27 CASSPLGQVHYNEQFF TGTGCCAGCAGTCCGCTGGGGCAGGTGCACTACAATGAGCAGTTCTTC
. TRBD1 TRBJ2-2 TRBV10-1 CASSGEGTGVTGELFF TGCGCCAGCAGCGGGGAGGGGACAGGGGTCACCGGGGAGCTGTTTTTT
. TRBD2 TRBJ2-3 TRBV28 CASNALAGSTDTQYF TGTGCCAGCAACGCCCTAGCGGGAAGCACAGATACGCAGTATTTT
. TRBD2 TRBJ2-2 TRBV27 CASSFSSGRAYTGELFF TGTGCCAGCAGTTTCTCGAGCGGGAGGGCCTATACCGGGGAGCTGTTTTTT
. . TRBJ2-3 TRBV29-1 CSVVWSYTDTQYF TGCAGCGTTGTGTGGAGTTACACAGATACGCAGTATTTT
few TRBD2 TRBJ2-1 TRBV7-9 CASSRGGYNEQFF TGTGCCAGCAGTCGGGGGGGATACAATGAGCAGTTCTTC
. . TRBJ2-7 TRBV7-6 CASSLGRAGEQYF TGTGCCAGCAGCTTAGGGCGAGCGGGCGAGCAGTACTTC
once . TRBJ1-5 TRBV28 CASRLRAEGGQPQHF TGTGCCAGCAGGCTACGGGCCGAGGGAGGTCAGCCCCAGCATTTT
. . TRBJ2-3 TRBV9 CASSEGGLTDTQYF TGTGCCAGCAGCGAGGGGGGACTAACAGATACGCAGTATTTT
. . TRBJ1-1 TRBV18 CASSPRGVYTEAFF TGTGCCAGCTCACCACGAGGTGTCTACACTGAAGCTTTCTTT
. . TRBJ1-1 TRBV6-5 CASSLGHDSRAEAFF TGTGCCAGCAGTTTGGGCCATGACAGTAGGGCTGAAGCTTTCTTT
once TRBD2 TRBJ2-1 TRBV7-9 CASAGAGPPPNNEQFF TGTGCCAGCGCGGGAGCGGGGCCCCCCCCGAACAATGAGCAGTTCTTC
. . TRBJ1-5 TRBV28 CASSLLPEGIGAYSNQPQHF TGTGCCAGCAGTTTGCTGCCGGAGGGTATTGGGGCTTATAGCAATCAGCCCCAGCATTTT
. . TRBJ1-2 TRBV6-1 CASSGTVPTNYGYTF TGTGCCAGCAGTGGGACAGTTCCTACTAACTATGGCTACACCTTC
. TRBD1 TRBJ2-7 TRBV6-5 CASSYSGTGGSEQYF TGTGCCAGCAGTTACTCGGGGACAGGGGGTTCTGAGCAGTACTTC
. . TRBJ2-5 TRBV2 CASLGNQRRGGQETQYF TGTGCCAGCCTAGGGAATCAACGGAGGGGGGGCCAAGAGACCCAGTACTTC
. TRBD2 TRBJ2-1 TRBV5-4 CASSPVGAGINEQFF TGTGCCAGCAGCCCCGTTGGAGCGGGAATCAATGAGCAGTTCTTC
. . TRBJ1-3 TRBV7-9 CASSLGGGRANTIYF TGTGCCAGCAGCTTAGGGGGGGGTCGCGCGAACACCATATATTTT
. TRBD2 TRBJ2-1 TRBV18 CASSPSTKRGSYNEQFF TGTGCCAGCTCACCATCGACCAAGCGGGGATCGTACAATGAGCAGTTCTTC
. . TRBJ2-7 TRBV18 CASSPRADYEQYF TGTGCCAGCTCACCACGAGCGGATTACGAGCAGTACTTC
. TRBD1 TRBJ2-2 TRBV19 CASSTITGGGTGELFF TGTGCCAGTAGTACAATAACAGGGGGCGGCACCGGGGAGCTGTTTTTT
. TRBD1 TRBJ1-4 TRBV6-1 CASSEAGGVSEKLFF TGTGCCAGCAGTGAAGCAGGGGGCGTAAGTGAAAAACTGTTTTTT
. TRBD1 TRBJ1-5 TRBV7-6 CASTPGKTGGSNQPQHF TGTGCCAGCACCCCAGGCAAGACAGGGGGTTCTAATCAGCCCCAGCATTTT
. . TRBJ1-1 TRBV7-3 CASSLGRMNTEAFF TGTGCCAGCAGCTTAGGGAGGATGAACACTGAAGCTTTCTTT
. TRBD1 TRBJ2-3 TRBV6-6 CASSSQGADTQYF TGTGCCAGCAGTTCACAGGGGGCAGATACGCAGTATTTT
few . TRBJ1-1 TRBV19 CASTAWASGTEAFF TGTGCCAGTACAGCCTGGGCCTCAGGGACTGAAGCTTTCTTT
. TRBD1 TRBJ1-2 TRBV7-2 CASSPPGQGYGYTF TGTGCCAGCAGCCCGCCCGGACAGGGGTATGGCTACACCTTC
. . TRBJ2-3 TRBV19 CASSYTSTDTQYF TGTGCCAGTAGTTACACGAGCACAGATACGCAGTATTTT
. . TRBJ1-4 TRBV29-1 CSVVRGEKLFF TGCAGCGTTGTACGGGGAGAAAAACTGTTTTTT